The 20 T cell receptor beta chains reported below all come from one sample, sequenced in a study of T cell responses to AZD1222 COVID-19 vaccine. The data were produced by immunoSEQ multiplex PCR, yet TCRdb's version contains in-frame clones alone and is incomplete. The sample includes about 180,000 clones, about 93% of them seen just once. Here the sequenced sample was peripheral blood, taken 28 days after the second AZD1222 dose. All receptors derive from an adult who received the AZD1222 COVID-19 vaccine.

The J gene is TRBJ1-6, the V gene TRBV2, with TRBD1 matching over 8 bases. Germline assignment: CDR1 SNHLY and CDR2 FYNNEI. Trimming removed 6 bases from V and 5 bases from J; junction bases left unmatched: 9. CDR3 length: 16 amino acids. For the CDR3, the DNA is TGTGCCAGCAGCAGCCAGGGGGCGCGGGATAATTCACCCCTCCACTTT. It yields the protein CASSSQGARDNSPLHF. The whole variable domain, remainder taken from reference TRBV2 and TRBJ1-6, is EPEVTQTPSHQVTQMGQEVILRCVPISNHLYFYWYRQILGQKVEFLVSFYNNEISEKSEIFDDQFSVERPDGSNFTLKIRSTKLEDSAMYFCASSSQGARDNSPLHFGNGTRLTVT.

In its sample, this clone was seen once. The chain carries TRBV11-2 and TRBJ1-3; D uncertain. Germline V gives CDR1 SGHAT, CDR2 FQNNGV. The CDR3 length is 14 residues. Trimming took 1 base from V and 2 from J, leaving 6 bases between them. CDR3 sequence reads: CASSLAGTGNTIYF. CDR3 nucleotides: TGTGCCAGCAGCTTAGCTGGCACTGGAAACACCATATATTTT.

This clone was picked up one time. The V and J genes are TRBV10-3 and TRBJ1-2; D ambiguous. The ends were cut back, 2 bases at V and 3 bases at J, with 4 bases in the middle. The CDR3 runs to 12 residues. The V gene's germline CDR1 is ENHRY and CDR2 SYGVKD. The CDR3 loop is CAISERDYGYTF. The DNA for the CDR3 is TGTGCCATCAGTGAGCGAGACTATGGCTACACCTTC.

This clone appeared once. The genes are TRBV19 and TRBJ2-5; 8 bases align to TRBD1. CDR1 LNHDA and CDR2 SQIVND come from the germline V gene (reference sequence). The CDR3 covers 16 residues. Trimming took 1 base from V and 0 from J; bases not matched to a gene: 4. Written as DNA, the CDR3 is TGTGCCAGTAGTATAGCGGCAGGGGGCCACCAAGAGACCCAGTACTTC. It yields the protein CASSIAAGGHQETQYF. The whole variable domain, remainder taken from reference TRBV19 and TRBJ2-5, is DGGITQSPKYLFRKEGQNVTLSCEQNLNHDAMYWYRQDPGQGLRLIYYSQIVNDFQKGDIAEGYSVSREKKESFPLTVTSAQKNPTAFYLCASSIAAGGHQETQYFGPGTRLLVL.

V usage is TRBV12-3 or TRBV12-4 and J usage is TRBJ1-3; TRBD1 is a possible D gene (5 bases). This CDR3 is 13 amino acids long. The germline V and J ends were trimmed by 2 bases and 7 bases, with 9 bases remaining between them. As DNA, the CDR3 is TGTGCCAGCAGTTTAAGGGGAGGGAACACCATATATTTT. It translates to CASSLRGGNTIYF.

The rearrangement uses TRBV2 and TRBJ2-7; 7 positions match TRBD2. Looked up from germline, CDR1 is SNHLY and CDR2 is FYNNEI. V dropped 8 bases and J dropped 2; count of bases not matched to a gene: 9. CDR3 length: 14 residues. The CDR3, as DNA: TGTGCCAGCGGGGGGGGAGGCCTCACCTACGAGCAGTACTTC. This sequence encodes CASGGGGLTYEQYF.

This clone was recorded once. The chain recombines TRBV7-8 with TRBJ2-5; tentative D call: TRBD2 (6 bases). V was trimmed by 1 base and J by 2 bases, leaving 14 bases between them. The CDR3 runs 16 residues. Per germline, CDR1 SGHVS and CDR2 FQNEAQ. CDR3 amino acids: CASSLEGAGLQETQYF. CDR3 nucleotides: TGTGCCAGCAGCTTAGAAGGCGCGGGACTGCAAGAGACCCAGTACTTC.

The chain is built from TRBV10-3 and TRBJ2-3, with TRBD2 matching 7 bases. Per the germline V gene, CDR1 is ENHRY and CDR2 is SYGVKD. V gave up 7 bases and J gave up 0 bases; unmatched junction bases: 4. The CDR3 has 14 residues. The CDR3 here is CAITTTSSTDTQYF. In DNA form, the CDR3 reads TGTGCCATCACCACGACTAGCAGCACAGATACGCAGTATTTT.

The chain has TRBV5-1 and TRBJ2-1; D is unclear. Deletions cut 0 bases from V and 10 bases from J, with 8 bases between. Germline CDR1 is SGHRS and CDR2 is YFSETQ. The CDR3 has 12 residues. The chain's CDR3 is CASSLGVWEQFF. For the CDR3, the DNA is TGCGCCAGCAGCTTGGGGGTGTGGGAGCAGTTCTTC.

The chain joins TRBV6-2 or TRBV6-3 to TRBJ2-3, with a weak D call TRBD1 (6 bases). The CDR3 spans 15 residues. The V gene lost 6 bases and the J gene lost 2 bases, with 15 bases spanning the gap. Germline values: CDR1 MNHEY, CDR2 SVGEGT. The CDR3 nucleotides are TGTGCCAGCAGCCCACAGGGTAAAGCCACAGATACGCAGTATTTT. This gives the protein CASSPQGKATDTQYF.

The chain combines TRBV6-4 with TRBJ1-3; D is uncertain. Per the germline V gene, CDR1 is MRHNA and CDR2 is SNTAGT. The germline V and J ends were trimmed by 4 bases and 6 bases, with 10 bases remaining between them. The CDR3 totals 13 residues. CDR3 region: CASSVEQKNTIYF. The CDR3 DNA sequence: TGTGCCAGCAGTGTTGAACAGAAAAACACCATATATTTT.

V usage is TRBV28 and J usage is TRBJ2-7; 9 bases match TRBD2. The trim removed 3 bases at V and 1 base at J, leaving 4 bases unmatched. This CDR3 has 15 residues. From germline, CDR1 is MDHEN and CDR2 SYDVKM. The CDR3 loop reads CASSLSTSGSYEQYF. DNA of the CDR3: TGTGCCAGCAGTTTGTCGACTAGCGGATCCTACGAGCAGTACTTC.

The chain carries TRBV4-1 and TRBJ2-3; TRBD2 agrees at 7 bases. CDR1 is MGHRA and CDR2 is YSYEKL in the germline V gene. V was pared by 1 base and J by 3 bases, with 7 bases of the junction left unmatched. CDR3 size: 16 residues. The CDR3 loop reads CASSQGRLAATDTQYF. The CDR3 nucleotides read TGCGCCAGCAGCCAAGGGAGACTAGCTGCGACAGATACGCAGTATTTT.

The rearrangement uses TRBV5-8 and TRBJ1-2, with D maybe TRBD1 (5 bases). CDR1 is SGHTS, CDR2 YDEGEE, per germline. The CDR3 totals 15 residues. V dropped 4 bases and J dropped 8 bases, with 21 bases sitting between them. This chain's CDR3 is CASSLLGTEIRGYTF. CDR3 nucleotide sequence: TGTGCCAGCAGCCTCCTCGGGACGGAGATAAGGGGCTACACCTTC.

The rearrangement joins TRBV14 to TRBJ2-7, with a possible D match to TRBD2 (6 bases). The ends were cut back, 0 bases at V and 0 bases at J, with 9 bases in the middle. Germline assignment: CDR1 SGHDN and CDR2 FVKESK. The length of the CDR3 is 15 residues. Here the CDR3 DNA reads TGTGCCAGCAGCCAAGATCCGGGGGTCTCCTACGAGCAGTACTTC. Protein: CASSQDPGVSYEQYF. Drawing the rest from reference TRBV14 and TRBJ2-7, the complete variable domain is EAGVTQFPSHSVIEKGQTVTLRCDPISGHDNLYWYRRVMGKEIKFLLHFVKESKQDESGMPNNRFLAERTGGTYSTLKVQPAELEDSGVYFCASSQDPGVSYEQYFGPGTRLTVT.

This chain links TRBV7-9 with TRBJ2-2; tentatively, D is TRBD1 (7 bases). The V and J ends lost 4 bases and 6 bases respectively, with 24 bases between them. From germline, CDR1 is SEHNR and CDR2 FQNEAQ (reference sequence). The CDR3 length is 18 residues. The chain's CDR3 is CASSSRIATSRGPGELFF. DNA for the CDR3: TGTGCCAGCAGCTCCCGCATCGCGACTAGTAGGGGGCCCGGGGAGCTGTTTTTT.

This clone showed up just once. The chain combines TRBV6-5 with TRBJ1-6, with D possibly matching TRBD1 (6 bases). The CDR3 loop spans 15 amino acids. Per the germline V gene, CDR1 is MNHEY and CDR2 is SVGAGI. V was shortened by 0 bases and J by 9 bases, with 12 bases between the two germline ends. CDR3 nucleotides: TGTGCCAGCAGTTACTCCTCAGGGGCATCTTCACCCCTCCACTTT. Its translation: CASSYSSGASSPLHF.

CDR3 sequence: CATRRRGEKLFF. CDR3 nucleotide sequence: TGTGCCACAAGACGCCGCGGTGAAAAACTGTTTTTT. The V and J genes are TRBV19 and TRBJ1-4; unclear D gene. Trimming cost V 10 bases and J 7 bases, with 13 bases left between them. The CDR3 sequence is 12 residues long. CDR1 and CDR2 from the germline V gene are LNHDA and SQIVND (reference sequence).

This clone is a singleton in its sample. V and J are TRBV2 and TRBJ1-4; D not certain. In germline, CDR1 is SNHLY, CDR2 FYNNEI. V was shortened by 2 bases and J by 11 bases, with 0 bases between the two germline ends. This CDR3 comprises 9 residues. The CDR3 DNA follows: TGTGCCAGCAGTGAAAAACTGTTTTTT. Encoded protein: CASSEKLFF.

This chain joins TRBV7-3 and TRBJ2-1; TRBD2 aligns across 9 bases. V was clipped by 2 bases and J by 5 bases; unmatched bases: 19. Germline V lookup: CDR1 SGHTA, CDR2 FQGTGA. The CDR3 runs 20 residues. CDR3 loop: CASSLQLRAQGLAGNNEQFF. For the CDR3, the DNA is TGTGCCAGCAGCTTACAGCTCAGGGCCCAGGGGCTAGCGGGAAACAATGAGCAGTTCTTC. The whole variable domain, filled in from reference TRBV7-3 and TRBJ2-1, reads GAGVSQTPSNKVTEKGKYVELRCDPISGHTALYWYRQSLGQGPEFLIYFQGTGAADDSGLPNDRFFAVRPEGSVSTLKIQRTERGDSAVYLCASSLQLRAQGLAGNNEQFFGPGTRLTVL.